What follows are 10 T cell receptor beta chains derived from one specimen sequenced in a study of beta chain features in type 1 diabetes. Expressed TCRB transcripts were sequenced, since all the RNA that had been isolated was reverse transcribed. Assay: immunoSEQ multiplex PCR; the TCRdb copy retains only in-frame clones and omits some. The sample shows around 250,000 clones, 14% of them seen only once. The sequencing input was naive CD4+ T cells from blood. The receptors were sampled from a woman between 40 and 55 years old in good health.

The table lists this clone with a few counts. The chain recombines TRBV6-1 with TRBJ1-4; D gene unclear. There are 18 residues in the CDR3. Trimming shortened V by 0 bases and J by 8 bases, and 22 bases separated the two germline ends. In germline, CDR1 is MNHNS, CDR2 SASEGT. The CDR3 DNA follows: TGTGCCAGCAGTGAAGCCCGGACTCGGGCGACTGTTATGGAAAAACTGTTTTTT. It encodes CASSEARTRATVMEKLFF.

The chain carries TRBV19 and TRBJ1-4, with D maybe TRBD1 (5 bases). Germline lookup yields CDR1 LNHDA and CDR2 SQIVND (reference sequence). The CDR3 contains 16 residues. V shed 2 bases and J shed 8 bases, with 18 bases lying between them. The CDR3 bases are TGTGCCAGTAGTATAAGCCCCAGCAGGGAGGTGGAAAAACTGTTTTTT. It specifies CASSISPSREVEKLFF.

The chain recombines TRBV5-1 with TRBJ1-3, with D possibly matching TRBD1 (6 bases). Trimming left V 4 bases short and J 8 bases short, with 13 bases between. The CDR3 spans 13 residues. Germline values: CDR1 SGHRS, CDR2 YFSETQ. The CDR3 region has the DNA TGCGCCAGCAGCGTACAGGGAGCGGACACCATATATTTT. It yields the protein CASSVQGADTIYF.

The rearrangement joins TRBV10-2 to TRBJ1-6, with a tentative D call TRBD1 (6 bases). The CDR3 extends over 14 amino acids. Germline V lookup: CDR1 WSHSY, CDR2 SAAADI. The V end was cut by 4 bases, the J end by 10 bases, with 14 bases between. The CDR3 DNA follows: TGCGCCAGCAGTGTACAGGGTGGTAGCTCACCCCTCCACTTT. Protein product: CASSVQGGSSPLHF.

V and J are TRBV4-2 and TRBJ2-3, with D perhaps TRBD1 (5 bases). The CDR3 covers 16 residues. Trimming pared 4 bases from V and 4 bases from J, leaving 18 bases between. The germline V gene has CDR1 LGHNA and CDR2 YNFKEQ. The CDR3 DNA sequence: TGTGCCAGCAGCCGACCAGCCGAGACAGCCTCAGATACGCAGTATTTT. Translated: CASSRPAETASDTQYF.

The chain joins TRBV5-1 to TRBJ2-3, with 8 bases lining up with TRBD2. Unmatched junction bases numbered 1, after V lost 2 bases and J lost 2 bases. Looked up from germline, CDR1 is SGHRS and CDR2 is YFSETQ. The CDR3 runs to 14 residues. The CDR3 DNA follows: TGCGCCAGCAGCTTTAGCGGGGACACAGATACGCAGTATTTT. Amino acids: CASSFSGDTDTQYF.

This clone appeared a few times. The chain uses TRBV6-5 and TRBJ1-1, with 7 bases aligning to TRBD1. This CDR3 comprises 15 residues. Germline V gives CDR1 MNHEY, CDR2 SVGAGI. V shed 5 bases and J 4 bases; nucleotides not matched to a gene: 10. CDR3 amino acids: CASSPSGTVITEAFF. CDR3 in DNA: TGTGCCAGCAGTCCCTCCGGGACAGTGATCACTGAAGCTTTCTTT.

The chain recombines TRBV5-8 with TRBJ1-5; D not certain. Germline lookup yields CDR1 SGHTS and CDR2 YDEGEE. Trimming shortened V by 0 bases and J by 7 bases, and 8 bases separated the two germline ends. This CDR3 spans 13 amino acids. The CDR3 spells CASSLAAGQPQHF. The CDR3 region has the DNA TGTGCCAGCAGCTTGGCAGCGGGGCAGCCCCAGCATTTT.

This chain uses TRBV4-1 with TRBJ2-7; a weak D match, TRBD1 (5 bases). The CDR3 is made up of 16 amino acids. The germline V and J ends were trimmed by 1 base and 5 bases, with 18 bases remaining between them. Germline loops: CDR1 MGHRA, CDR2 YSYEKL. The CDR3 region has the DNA TGCGCCAGCAGCCAAGGTAGGACACCGCGGAGCCACGAGCAGTACTTC. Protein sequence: CASSQGRTPRSHEQYF.

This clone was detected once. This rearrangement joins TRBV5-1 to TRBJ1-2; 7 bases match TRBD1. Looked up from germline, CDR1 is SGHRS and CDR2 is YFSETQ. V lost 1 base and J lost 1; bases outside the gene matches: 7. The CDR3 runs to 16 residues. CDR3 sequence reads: CASSLLGQPSNYGYTF. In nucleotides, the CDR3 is TGCGCCAGCAGCTTGTTGGGACAGCCGAGTAACTATGGCTACACCTTC.